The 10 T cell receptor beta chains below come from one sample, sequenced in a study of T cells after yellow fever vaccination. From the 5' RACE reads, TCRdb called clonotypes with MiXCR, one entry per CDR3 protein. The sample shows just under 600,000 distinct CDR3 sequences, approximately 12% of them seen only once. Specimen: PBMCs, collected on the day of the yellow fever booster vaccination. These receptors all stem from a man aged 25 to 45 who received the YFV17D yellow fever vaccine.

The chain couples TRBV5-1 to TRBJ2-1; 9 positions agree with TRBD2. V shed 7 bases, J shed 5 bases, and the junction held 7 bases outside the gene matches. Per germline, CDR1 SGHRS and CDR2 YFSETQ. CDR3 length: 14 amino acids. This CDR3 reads CASLGLAGNNEQFF. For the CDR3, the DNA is TGCGCCAGCCTGGGGCTAGCGGGGAACAATGAGCAGTTCTTC.

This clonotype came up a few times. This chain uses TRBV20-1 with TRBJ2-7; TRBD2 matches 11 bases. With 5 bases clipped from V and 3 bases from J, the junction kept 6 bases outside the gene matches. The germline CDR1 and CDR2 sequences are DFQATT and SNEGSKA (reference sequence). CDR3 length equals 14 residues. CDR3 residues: CSARKLAGDYEQYF. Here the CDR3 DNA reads TGCAGTGCTCGAAAACTAGCGGGAGACTACGAGCAGTACTTC.

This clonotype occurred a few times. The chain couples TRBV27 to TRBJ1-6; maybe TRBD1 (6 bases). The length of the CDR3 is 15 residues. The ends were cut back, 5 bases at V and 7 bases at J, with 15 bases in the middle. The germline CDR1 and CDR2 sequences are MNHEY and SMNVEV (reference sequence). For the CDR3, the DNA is TGTGCCAGCAGTAACCCGACAGGACTAAATTCACCCCTCCACTTT. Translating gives CASSNPTGLNSPLHF.

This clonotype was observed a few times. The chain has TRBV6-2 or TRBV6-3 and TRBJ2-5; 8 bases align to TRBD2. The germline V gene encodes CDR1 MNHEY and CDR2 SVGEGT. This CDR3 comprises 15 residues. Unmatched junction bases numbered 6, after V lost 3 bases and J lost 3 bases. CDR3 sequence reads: CASSYLTSGKETQYF. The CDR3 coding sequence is TGTGCCAGCAGTTATTTAACTAGCGGAAAAGAGACCCAGTACTTC.

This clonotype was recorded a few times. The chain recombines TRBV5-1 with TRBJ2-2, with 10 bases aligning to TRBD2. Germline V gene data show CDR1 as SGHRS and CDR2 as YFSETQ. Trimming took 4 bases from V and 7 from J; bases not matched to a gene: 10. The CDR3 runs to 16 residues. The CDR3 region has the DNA TGCGCCAGCAGCGAGACAGCTAGCGGGAGTGTCGGGGAGCTGTTTTTT. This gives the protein CASSETASGSVGELFF.

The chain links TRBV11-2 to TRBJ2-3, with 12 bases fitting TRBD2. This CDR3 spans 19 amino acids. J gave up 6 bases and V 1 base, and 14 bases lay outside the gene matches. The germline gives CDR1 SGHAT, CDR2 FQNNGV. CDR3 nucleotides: TGTGCCAGCAGCTTAGTAGGAGCGGGACTAGCGGGTCTAGTGGATACGCAGTATTTT. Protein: CASSLVGAGLAGLVDTQYF.

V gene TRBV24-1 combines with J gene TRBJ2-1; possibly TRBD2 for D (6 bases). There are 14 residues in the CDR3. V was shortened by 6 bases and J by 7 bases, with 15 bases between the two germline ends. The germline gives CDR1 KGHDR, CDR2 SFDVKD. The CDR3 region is CATSSFGSRNEQFF. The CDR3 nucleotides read TGTGCCACCAGTAGTTTCGGGAGTAGGAATGAGCAGTTCTTC.

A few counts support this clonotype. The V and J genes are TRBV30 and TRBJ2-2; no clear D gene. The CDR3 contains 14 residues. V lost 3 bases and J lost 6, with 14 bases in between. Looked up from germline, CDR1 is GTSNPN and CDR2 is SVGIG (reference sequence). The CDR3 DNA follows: TGTGCCTGGAGAGATCCGGGTCGGTCCGGGGAGCTGTTTTTT. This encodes CAWRDPGRSGELFF.

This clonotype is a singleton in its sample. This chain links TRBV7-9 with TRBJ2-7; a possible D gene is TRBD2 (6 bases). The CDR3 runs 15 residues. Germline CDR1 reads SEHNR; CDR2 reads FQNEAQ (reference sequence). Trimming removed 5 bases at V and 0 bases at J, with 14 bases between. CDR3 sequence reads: CASSLGLLSSYEQYF. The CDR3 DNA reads TGTGCCAGCAGCCTGGGACTCCTCAGCTCCTACGAGCAGTACTTC.

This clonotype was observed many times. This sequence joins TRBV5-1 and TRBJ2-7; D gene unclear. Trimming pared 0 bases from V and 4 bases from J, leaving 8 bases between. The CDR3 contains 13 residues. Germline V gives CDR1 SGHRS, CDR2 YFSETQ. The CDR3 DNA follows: TGCGCCAGCAGCTTGGGTAAGGGTTACGAGCAGTACTTC. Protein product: CASSLGKGYEQYF.